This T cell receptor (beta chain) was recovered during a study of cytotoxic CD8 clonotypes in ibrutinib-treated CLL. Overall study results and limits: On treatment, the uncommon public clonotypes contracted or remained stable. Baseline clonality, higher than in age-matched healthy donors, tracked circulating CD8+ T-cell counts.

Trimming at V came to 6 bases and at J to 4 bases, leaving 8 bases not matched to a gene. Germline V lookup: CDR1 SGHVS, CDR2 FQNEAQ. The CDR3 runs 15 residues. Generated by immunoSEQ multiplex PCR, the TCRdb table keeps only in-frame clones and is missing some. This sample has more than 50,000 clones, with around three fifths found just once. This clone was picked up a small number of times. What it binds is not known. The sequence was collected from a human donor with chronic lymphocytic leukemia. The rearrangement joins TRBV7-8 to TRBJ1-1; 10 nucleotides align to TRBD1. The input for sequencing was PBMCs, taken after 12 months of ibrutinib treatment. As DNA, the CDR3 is TGTGCCAGCAGTTACTACGGACAGGGGGTCACTGAAGCTTTCTTT. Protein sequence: CASSYYGQGVTEAFF.